This TCR beta chain stems from a study of shared clonotypes between healthy human individuals. Overall study findings and caveats: Sharing across four donors was highest in naive CD4 (roughly 5%) and lowest in memory CD8 (roughly 0.4%). The four-donor shared clonotypes exceeded non-shared clonotypes in generation probability, with non-shared ones scoring lower. An expected dependence of interdonor clonotype sharing on sequencing depth was noted.

Donors included only healthy HIV-negative adults lacking recent acute infections or vaccinations. TCRdb's copy holds only in-frame clones and misses some; the assay was immunoSEQ multiplex PCR. The sample includes under 2.5 million clones, about 90% seen only once; the top ten take 0.37%. On this clone itself: Its specificity is not known. The sample has other DNA sequences that encode this CDR3 too.

CDR1 is SNHLY and CDR2 is FYNNEI in the germline V gene. This CDR3 has 13 amino acids. V lost 7 bases and J lost 2; bases outside the gene matches: 1. Sequencing was done on a sample of naive CD4+ T cells from PBMCs. Indicated subset: CD45RA+ positively selected. The chain carries TRBV2 and TRBJ1-5; 8 nucleotides align to TRBD1. The receptor was isolated from a man aged 18 to 29 in good health. Some clones in this sample may be carry-over from other donors' samples. The CDR3 is CASTGQGNQPQHF. The CDR3 DNA sequence: TGTGCCAGCACGGGACAGGGCAATCAGCCCCAGCATTTT.